The rows below give T cell receptor beta chains drawn from one sample of a study of early T cells in non-severe SARS-CoV-2 infection. TCRdb redid the calling of the 5' RACE reads with MiXCR, one entry per CDR3 protein. The data hold some 40,000 distinct CDR3 sequences, with roughly 7.9% observed a single time. The source was whole blood, collected at baseline. The receptors stem from an adult who was a healthcare worker with PCR-confirmed SARS-CoV-2 infection or an uninfected control (not recorded which). Both conserved end residues are part of each CDR3. A D gene is named only where the DNA matches it firmly. A row's size may be missing; if present it is once, few, many or a size class.

d_call | j_call | clone_size | v_call | cdr3_aa | cdr3_nt
. | TRBJ2-7 | . | TRBV12-3/TRBV12-4 | CASSSGTTDRQYF | TGTGCCAGCAGTTCCGGGACGACCGACAGGCAGTACTTC
. | TRBJ2-7 | . | TRBV3-1 | CASSQEGTPTLGQYF | TGTGCCAGCAGCCAAGAAGGGACACCGACCCTTGGGCAGTACTTC
TRBD1 | TRBJ2-3 | . | TRBV7-9 | CASSHGTGSTDTQYF | TGTGCCAGCAGCCACGGGACAGGGAGCACAGATACGCAGTATTTT
. | TRBJ2-6 | few | TRBV12-3/TRBV12-4 | CASSTPQSAGANVLTF | TGTGCCAGCAGTACCCCCCAATCGGCTGGGGCCAACGTCCTGACTTTC
. | TRBJ2-3 | few | TRBV2 | CAPSAPLEVGLDTQYF | TGTGCCCCCAGTGCCCCCCTAGAAGTGGGACTAGATACGCAGTATTTT
. | TRBJ2-5 | . | TRBV29-1 | CSVPRDGQETQYF | TGCAGCGTTCCCCGGGACGGCCAAGAGACCCAGTACTTC
. | TRBJ2-1 | few | TRBV29-1 | CSVEGRVDEQFF | TGCAGCGTTGAGGGTAGGGTCGATGAGCAGTTCTTC
. | TRBJ2-5 | many | TRBV4-1 | CASSQGKGGAETQYF | TGCGCCAGCAGCCAAGGAAAGGGGGGAGCGGAGACCCAGTACTTC
. | TRBJ2-1 | many | TRBV4-3 | CASSQRGPSFSYNEQFF | TGCGCCAGCAGCCAAAGAGGACCTAGCTTCTCCTACAATGAGCAGTTCTTC
TRBD1 | TRBJ2-7 | . | TRBV7-9 | CASSVTGGRDEQYF | TGTGCCAGCAGCGTAACAGGGGGCAGGGACGAGCAGTACTTC
. | TRBJ2-7 | many | TRBV29-1 | CSVGSRLGYEQYF | TGCAGCGTTGGTAGCAGGTTGGGTTACGAGCAGTACTTC
. | TRBJ2-7 | many | TRBV20-1 | CSAYRQSLTGEQYF | TGCAGTGCCTACAGACAGTCCTTAACGGGCGAGCAGTACTTC
. | TRBJ2-2 | . | TRBV20-1 | CSARRGWTGELFF | TGCAGTGCTAGAAGGGGCTGGACCGGGGAGCTGTTTTTT
TRBD1 | TRBJ1-2 | . | TRBV6-1 | CASSPTGSFGYTF | TGTGCCAGCAGTCCGACAGGGAGTTTTGGCTACACCTTC
. | TRBJ1-3 | . | TRBV9 | CASSPAPRGSGNTIYF | TGTGCCAGCAGCCCAGCCCCGAGGGGGTCCGGAAACACCATATATTTT
. | TRBJ2-3 | many | TRBV27 | CASSFGELGTQYF | TGTGCCAGCAGTTTTGGGGAGCTGGGTACGCAGTATTTT
. | TRBJ1-2 | many | TRBV3-1 | CASSQFYGYTF | TGTGCCAGCAGCCAGTTCTATGGCTACACCTTC
. | TRBJ2-7 | many | TRBV28 | CASSSPWTGYEQYF | TGTGCCAGCAGTTCCCCCTGGACTGGGTACGAGCAGTACTTC
TRBD2 | TRBJ2-1 | many | TRBV5-4 | CASSFLGLADNEQFF | TGTGCCAGCAGCTTTTTAGGACTAGCGGACAATGAGCAGTTCTTC
. | TRBJ2-1 | few | TRBV27 | CASSLGRGAYNEQFF | TGTGCCAGCAGTTTAGGGCGGGGAGCCTACAATGAGCAGTTCTTC
TRBD1 | TRBJ2-3 | few | TRBV6-5 | CASSLGTGITDTQYF | TGTGCCAGCAGTCTTGGGACAGGGATCACAGATACGCAGTATTTT
TRBD2 | TRBJ2-1 | many | TRBV5-1 | CASSLRIGLAGGRQFF | TGCGCCAGCAGCCTCCGGATAGGACTAGCGGGGGGAAGACAGTTCTTC
TRBD1 | TRBJ2-5 | few | TRBV7-2 | CASSPWTGGQETQYF | TGTGCCAGCAGCCCGTGGACAGGGGGTCAAGAGACCCAGTACTTC
. | TRBJ2-7 | . | TRBV5-1 | CASSYNAVQSYEQYF | TGCGCCAGCAGCTACAACGCCGTCCAATCGTACGAGCAGTACTTC
TRBD1 | TRBJ2-7 | few | TRBV11-2 | CASSLRDRGAYEQYF | TGTGCCAGCAGTCTCCGGGACAGGGGCGCCTACGAGCAGTACTTC
TRBD1 | TRBJ2-1 | few | TRBV6-5 | CASSLGGLYNEQFF | TGTGCCAGCAGTTTAGGGGGCCTTTACAATGAGCAGTTCTTC
. | TRBJ2-5 | few | TRBV28 | CASSLLGGAGQETQYF | TGTGCCAGCAGTCTCCTCGGCGGGGCAGGACAAGAGACCCAGTACTTC
. | TRBJ2-1 | many | TRBV11-2 | CASSLGTNIPGNEQFF | TGTGCCAGCAGCTTAGGGACTAATATCCCGGGGAATGAGCAGTTCTTC
. | TRBJ2-1 | . | TRBV4-1 | CASRTTEVFYDEQFF | TGCGCCAGCAGAACCACGGAGGTTTTCTACGATGAGCAGTTCTTC
. | TRBJ2-2 | . | TRBV7-3 | CASSITGLNTGELFF | TGTGCCAGCAGTATAACAGGGTTAAACACCGGGGAGCTGTTTTTT
. | TRBJ1-2 | few | TRBV30 | CAWRHKGSYGYTF | TGTGCCTGGAGACACAAAGGGTCCTATGGCTACACCTTC
. | TRBJ1-6 | . | TRBV7-2 | CASSRDSIYNSPLHF | TGTGCCAGCAGCCGAGACAGTATCTATAATTCACCCCTCCACTTT
TRBD2 | TRBJ2-7 | . | TRBV6-2/TRBV6-3 | CASSPGGPSYEQYF | TGTGCCAGCAGCCCGGGGGGGCCTTCCTACGAGCAGTACTTC
. | TRBJ2-1 | . | TRBV19 | CASRYRSSYNEQFF | TGTGCCAGTAGGTATCGGAGCTCCTACAATGAGCAGTTCTTC
TRBD1 | TRBJ1-6 | many | TRBV30 | CACGTGGSSPLHF | TGTGCCTGTGGGACAGGGGGCAGTTCACCCCTCCACTTT
. | TRBJ1-3 | many | TRBV6-1 | CASSIGNTIYF | TGTGCCAGCAGTATTGGAAACACCATATATTTT
. | TRBJ1-2 | . | TRBV4-2 | CASSQERNPRDGYTF | TGTGCCAGCAGCCAAGAGCGGAACCCACGAGATGGCTACACCTTC
TRBD1 | TRBJ1-6 | few | TRBV6-2/TRBV6-3 | CASSPGTGVHNSPLHF | TGTGCCAGCAGCCCCGGGACAGGGGTTCACAATTCACCCCTCCACTTT
. | TRBJ1-5 | many | TRBV27 | CASSERSLGLKANQPQHF | TGTGCCAGCAGTGAACGATCACTAGGGCTCAAGGCGAATCAGCCCCAGCATTTT
TRBD1 | TRBJ2-1 | many | TRBV11-2 | CASSLGDSYNEQFF | TGTGCCAGCAGCTTAGGGGACAGCTACAATGAGCAGTTCTTC